The clone carrying this T cell receptor beta chain appeared a few times. Its antigen is currently unknown. This entry comes from a study of human T cells and chemical hapten exposure. Background on the study: TCR yields differed between samples (mainly from small differences in pooled library volume).

Study-wide findings and caveats: TCRs at high frequency, those above 1 in 1000, did not change with DPC sensitization.

During construction of the library, unique molecular identifiers were attached to individual cDNA molecules for quantitative, reproducible TCR counting. Original methodology: From approximately 20,000 to 700,000 TCRs were found per sample, with a median of approximately 96,000. One entry per CDR3 protein results from TCRdb running MiXCR on the RACE reads. These V and J calls are TCRdb output, not the study's own analysis. There are fewer than 85,000 distinct CDR3 sequences in the sample; roughly 8.6% occur only once, and 1.5% lies in the top ten. Trimming removed 3 bases at V and 2 bases at J, with 10 bases between. The CDR3 runs 14 residues. Germline V gene sequence: CDR1 SGHRS, CDR2 YFSETQ. Time point meaning: healthy volunteer bleed at 6 weeks. Someone pulled total RNA out of unfractionated whole blood.

The V call is TRBV5-1, the J call TRBJ2-3; maybe TRBD2 (5 bases). The origin of this receptor is a male donor in good health. Some clones in this sample may be carry-over from other donors' samples. Material for sequencing was whole blood. The CDR3 loop reads CASSSGGYTDTQYF. DNA of the CDR3: TGCGCCAGCAGCTCTGGCGGGTACACAGATACGCAGTATTTT.